Listed below are T cell receptor beta chains from one sample, sequenced in a study of blood T cell repertoires in COVID-19. The repertoire was sequenced with immunoSEQ multiplex PCR; TCRdb's copy has only in-frame clones and lacks some. The table lists more than 110,000 clones, 84% of them singletons. The source material was peripheral blood. These receptors were obtained from a human donor in a cohort sampled during active COVID-19. CDR3s include the opening cysteine and the closing phenylalanine or tryptophan. Each record gives: J gene, V gene, clone size, D gene, CDR3 DNA, CDR3 protein. D genes are given only for firm matches. A row's size may be missing; if present it is once, few, many or a size class.

j_call: TRBJ2-7
v_call: TRBV29-1
clone_size: NA
d_call: TRBD1
cdr3_nt: TGCAGCGTTGAGGGACAGGCCCGGGAAGAGCAGTACTTC
cdr3_aa: CSVEGQAREEQYF

j_call: TRBJ2-2
v_call: TRBV7-3
clone_size: NA
d_call: TRBD1
cdr3_nt: TGTGCCAGCAGCTCCAGACAGGGTGCCACCGGGGAGCTGTTTTTT
cdr3_aa: CASSSRQGATGELFF

j_call: TRBJ1-4
v_call: TRBV7-2
clone_size: NA
d_call: TRBD1
cdr3_nt: TGTGCCAGCAGCAGACAGGGCGAAGAAAAACTGTTTTTT
cdr3_aa: CASSRQGEEKLFF

j_call: TRBJ1-4
v_call: TRBV5-1
clone_size: NA
d_call: NA
cdr3_nt: TGCGCCAGCAGACCAACCACAGGGTTTGAAAAACTGTTTTTT
cdr3_aa: CASRPTTGFEKLFF

j_call: TRBJ1-4
v_call: TRBV15
clone_size: once
d_call: NA
cdr3_nt: TGTGCCACCAGCAGAGATATTGTCTCAGGGACTAATGAAAAACTGTTTTTT
cdr3_aa: CATSRDIVSGTNEKLFF

j_call: TRBJ1-4
v_call: TRBV28
clone_size: NA
d_call: NA
cdr3_nt: TGTGCCAGCAGTCCGACCGGGCTGAGGGCAACTAATGAAAAACTGTTTTTT
cdr3_aa: CASSPTGLRATNEKLFF

j_call: TRBJ2-5
v_call: TRBV5-5
clone_size: NA
d_call: TRBD1
cdr3_nt: TGTGCCAGCAGTTCCGGGACAGGGTCCGAGACCCAGTACTTC
cdr3_aa: CASSSGTGSETQYF

j_call: TRBJ2-3
v_call: TRBV7-2
clone_size: NA
d_call: NA
cdr3_nt: TGTGCCAGCGAGCTTAACGCGGGTCGCACAGATACGCAGTATTTT
cdr3_aa: CASELNAGRTDTQYF

j_call: TRBJ2-7
v_call: TRBV30
clone_size: NA
d_call: TRBD1
cdr3_nt: TGTGCCTGGATGGGGGACAGCTCCTACGAGCAGTACTTC
cdr3_aa: CAWMGDSSYEQYF

j_call: TRBJ2-1
v_call: TRBV7-3
clone_size: few
d_call: NA
cdr3_nt: TGTGCCAGCAGCATAGAGTCGGGGAATGAGCAGTTCTTC
cdr3_aa: CASSIESGNEQFF

j_call: TRBJ2-3
v_call: TRBV4-1
clone_size: once
d_call: NA
cdr3_nt: TGCGCCAGCAGCCAAGATCCAGGCACAGATACGCAGTATTTT
cdr3_aa: CASSQDPGTDTQYF

j_call: TRBJ1-2
v_call: TRBV5-1
clone_size: NA
d_call: NA
cdr3_nt: TGCGCCAGCAGCTTGACTGACAGCTACTATGGCTACACCTTC
cdr3_aa: CASSLTDSYYGYTF

j_call: TRBJ2-2
v_call: TRBV5-4
clone_size: NA
d_call: NA
cdr3_nt: TGTGCCAGCAGCGCCTTATCGGACACCGGGGAGCTGTTTTTT
cdr3_aa: CASSALSDTGELFF

j_call: TRBJ2-3
v_call: TRBV29-1
clone_size: NA
d_call: NA
cdr3_nt: TGCAGCGTTGTTTGGGCGGGGGCGGTAGATACGCAGTATTTT
cdr3_aa: CSVVWAGAVDTQYF

j_call: TRBJ2-3
v_call: TRBV4-2
clone_size: NA
d_call: NA
cdr3_nt: TGTGCCAGCAGCCAGGGCCGGACTTCAGATACGCAGTATTTT
cdr3_aa: CASSQGRTSDTQYF

j_call: TRBJ1-3
v_call: TRBV9
clone_size: NA
d_call: TRBD1
cdr3_nt: TGTGCCAGCAGCGTAGAGGGAGGGGACAGGGCTGGAAACACCATATATTTT
cdr3_aa: CASSVEGGDRAGNTIYF

j_call: TRBJ2-1
v_call: TRBV20-1
clone_size: once
d_call: TRBD2
cdr3_nt: TGCAGTGCTAGTGGGCTAGCGGGGGCCGTTGAGCAGTTCTTC
cdr3_aa: CSASGLAGAVEQFF

j_call: TRBJ1-3
v_call: TRBV3-1/TRBV3-2
clone_size: NA
d_call: NA
cdr3_nt: TGTGCCAGCAGCCAAAACGCCTTTATGACAGGATGGTCTGGAAACACCATATATTTT
cdr3_aa: CASSQNAFMTGWSGNTIYF

j_call: TRBJ2-3
v_call: TRBV4-3
clone_size: NA
d_call: TRBD1
cdr3_nt: TGCGCCAGCAGCCACCGACAGGGCCACGGCACAGATACGCAGTATTTT
cdr3_aa: CASSHRQGHGTDTQYF

j_call: TRBJ2-7
v_call: TRBV4-1
clone_size: NA
d_call: NA
cdr3_nt: TGCGCCAGCAGCCGGGACTCTGAGTACGAGCAGTACTTC
cdr3_aa: CASSRDSEYEQYF

j_call: TRBJ2-3
v_call: TRBV5-4
clone_size: NA
d_call: TRBD2
cdr3_nt: TGTGCCAGCAGCGTAGCGGGGGGGACCACAGATACGCAGTATTTT
cdr3_aa: CASSVAGGTTDTQYF

j_call: TRBJ2-7
v_call: TRBV5-4
clone_size: NA
d_call: TRBD1
cdr3_nt: TGTGCCAGCAGCTCTCGCCGGACAGGGTTCAACGAGCAGTACTTC
cdr3_aa: CASSSRRTGFNEQYF

j_call: TRBJ2-7
v_call: TRBV9
clone_size: once
d_call: TRBD1
cdr3_nt: TGTGCCAGCAGCGTAGGGACAGGGGACGAGCAGTACTTC
cdr3_aa: CASSVGTGDEQYF

j_call: TRBJ1-1
v_call: TRBV5-1
clone_size: NA
d_call: TRBD1
cdr3_nt: TGCGCCAGCAGCACCCAACCGGGACAGGGTTCTGAAGCTTTCTTT
cdr3_aa: CASSTQPGQGSEAFF

j_call: TRBJ2-7
v_call: TRBV2
clone_size: NA
d_call: NA
cdr3_nt: TGTGCCAGCAGTGAACTGAGCTACGAGCAGTACTTC
cdr3_aa: CASSELSYEQYF

j_call: TRBJ1-1
v_call: TRBV5-4
clone_size: few
d_call: NA
cdr3_nt: TGTGCCAGCAGCTTCCAGAAGAACACTGAAGCTTTCTTT
cdr3_aa: CASSFQKNTEAFF

j_call: TRBJ1-3
v_call: TRBV10-1
clone_size: NA
d_call: TRBD1
cdr3_nt: TGCGCCAGCAGTGACCGAGGACAGGGACCCTCTGGAAACACCATATATTTT
cdr3_aa: CASSDRGQGPSGNTIYF

j_call: TRBJ2-2
v_call: TRBV7-2
clone_size: many
d_call: NA
cdr3_nt: TGTGCCAGCAACACTATCTCCCTGGCCGCGGGCGGGGAGCTGTTTTTT
cdr3_aa: CASNTISLAAGGELFF

j_call: TRBJ1-3
v_call: TRBV6-5
clone_size: NA
d_call: NA
cdr3_nt: TGTGCCAGCAGTCCGAACGGGGGAGCTGGAAACACCATATATTTT
cdr3_aa: CASSPNGGAGNTIYF

j_call: TRBJ2-5
v_call: TRBV12-3/TRBV12-4
clone_size: NA
d_call: TRBD2
cdr3_nt: TGTGCCAGCAGTTCTGGACTAGGAGAGACCCAGTACTTC
cdr3_aa: CASSSGLGETQYF

j_call: TRBJ2-1
v_call: TRBV7-8
clone_size: NA
d_call: TRBD1
cdr3_nt: TGTGCCAGCAGCCCCTGGGGGACAGGGCGAAATGAGCAGTTCTTC
cdr3_aa: CASSPWGTGRNEQFF

j_call: TRBJ2-7
v_call: TRBV19
clone_size: NA
d_call: TRBD1
cdr3_nt: TGTGCCAGTATGGAGAAGGGGGCGGGCTCCTACGAGCAGTACTTC
cdr3_aa: CASMEKGAGSYEQYF

j_call: TRBJ1-4
v_call: TRBV5-1
clone_size: once
d_call: NA
cdr3_nt: TGCGCCAGCAGCGAACAGGGTTCTAATGAAAAACTGTTTTTT
cdr3_aa: CASSEQGSNEKLFF

j_call: TRBJ2-3
v_call: TRBV7-3
clone_size: NA
d_call: NA
cdr3_nt: TGTGCCAGCAGCTTGACTGGTACTAGCACAGATACGCAGTATTTT
cdr3_aa: CASSLTGTSTDTQYF

j_call: TRBJ2-1
v_call: TRBV3-1/TRBV3-2
clone_size: NA
d_call: TRBD2
cdr3_nt: TGTGCCAGCAGCCTACGACTAGCGGGGGGCCCCACCCGTTCCTACAATGAGCAGTTCTTC
cdr3_aa: CASSLRLAGGPTRSYNEQFF

j_call: TRBJ1-2
v_call: TRBV5-6
clone_size: NA
d_call: TRBD1
cdr3_nt: TGTGCCAGCAGCCCCCCGACAGGGGCCCACTATGGCTACACCTTC
cdr3_aa: CASSPPTGAHYGYTF

j_call: TRBJ2-3
v_call: TRBV4-2
clone_size: NA
d_call: TRBD2
cdr3_nt: TGTGCCAGCAGCCAAGATGGGTTAGCGGGGGGGCGTACAGATACGCAGTATTTT
cdr3_aa: CASSQDGLAGGRTDTQYF

j_call: TRBJ1-5
v_call: TRBV30
clone_size: few
d_call: NA
cdr3_nt: TGTGCCTGGAGTACTAACAGGAATCAGCCCCAGCATTTT
cdr3_aa: CAWSTNRNQPQHF

j_call: TRBJ1-2
v_call: TRBV5-6
clone_size: once
d_call: NA
cdr3_nt: TGTGCCAGCATCATCTGGGGGACAAGAGGCTACACCTTC
cdr3_aa: CASIIWGTRGYTF

j_call: TRBJ2-7
v_call: TRBV3-1/TRBV3-2
clone_size: NA
d_call: TRBD2
cdr3_nt: TGTGCCAGCAGCCAAGTGGTTCGACTAGCGGGGGCCGGAGGGACCTACGAGCAGTACTTC
cdr3_aa: CASSQVVRLAGAGGTYEQYF

j_call: TRBJ1-2
v_call: TRBV2
clone_size: NA
d_call: TRBD1
cdr3_nt: TGTGCCAGCAGCTTCGACAGGGCTGGTGGCTACACCTTC
cdr3_aa: CASSFDRAGGYTF